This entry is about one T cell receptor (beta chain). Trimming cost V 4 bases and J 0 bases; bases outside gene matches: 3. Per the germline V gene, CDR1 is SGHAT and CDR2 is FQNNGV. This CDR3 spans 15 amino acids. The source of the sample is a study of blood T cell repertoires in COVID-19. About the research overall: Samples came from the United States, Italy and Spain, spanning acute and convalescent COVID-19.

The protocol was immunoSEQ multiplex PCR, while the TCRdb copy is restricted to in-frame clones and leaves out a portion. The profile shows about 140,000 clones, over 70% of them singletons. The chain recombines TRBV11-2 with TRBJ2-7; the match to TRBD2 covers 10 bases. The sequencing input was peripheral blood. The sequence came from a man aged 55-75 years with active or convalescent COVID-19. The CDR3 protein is CASSYTSGISYEQYF. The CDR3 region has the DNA TGTGCCAGCAGCTACACTAGCGGGATCTCCTACGAGCAGTACTTC.